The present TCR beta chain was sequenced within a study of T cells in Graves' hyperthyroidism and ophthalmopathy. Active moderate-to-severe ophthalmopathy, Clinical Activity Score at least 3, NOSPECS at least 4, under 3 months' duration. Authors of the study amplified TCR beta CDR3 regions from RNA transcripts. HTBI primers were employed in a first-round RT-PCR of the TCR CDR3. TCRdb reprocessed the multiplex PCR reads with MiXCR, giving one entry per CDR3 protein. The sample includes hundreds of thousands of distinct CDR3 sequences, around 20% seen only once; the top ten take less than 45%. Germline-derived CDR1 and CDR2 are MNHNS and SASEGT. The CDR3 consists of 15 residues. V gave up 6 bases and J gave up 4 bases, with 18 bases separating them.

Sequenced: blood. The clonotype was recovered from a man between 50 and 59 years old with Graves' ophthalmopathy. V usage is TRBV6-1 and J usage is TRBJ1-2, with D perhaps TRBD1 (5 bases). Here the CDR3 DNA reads TGTGCCAGCAGACAGGCTCGAGTGGGTCGCTATGGCTACACCTTC. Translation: CASRQARVGRYGYTF.